The sample holds many counts of the clone carrying this T cell receptor beta chain. Its antigen remains unknown. TCRdb passed the reads through MiXCR, listing each CDR3 protein once. Seen here are about 63,000 distinct CDR3 sequences, approximately 22% observed once, and the top ten hold around 2.3%. The source of the sample is a study of lung T cells in sarcoidosis with Löfgren's syndrome. Study-wide points: Shared TRAV12-1 and TRBV2 CDR3 motifs were reported across several patients.

J gave up 0 bases and V 5 bases, and 4 bases lay outside the gene matches. This CDR3 contains 15 residues. Germline CDR1 is MNHNS and CDR2 is SASEGT. Specimen: CD4+ T cells from PBMCs. J is TRBJ2-7 and V is TRBV6-1; 10 bases fit TRBD2. The clonotype was recovered from a human donor with sarcoidosis (Löfgren's syndrome or another form), or a control subject (not recorded which). CDR3 region: CASSSGLALSYEQYF. Written as DNA, the CDR3 is TGTGCCAGCAGTTCGGGACTAGCGCTCTCCTACGAGCAGTACTTC.